This is a list of T cell receptor beta chains from one sample in a study of human T cells and chemical hapten exposure. TCRdb reprocessed the RACE reads via MiXCR and lists one record per CDR3 protein. The sample consists of over 35,000 distinct CDR3 sequences, 3% to 4.5% of them appearing once. This specimen was whole blood, taken in connection with sensitization to the hapten diphenylcyclopropenone (DPC). These receptors all come from a man aged 50-60 years with alopecia areata. Some clones in this sample may be carry-over from other donors' samples. CDR3s include the opening cysteine and the closing phenylalanine or tryptophan. Each record gives: CDR3 protein, CDR3 DNA, J gene, D gene, clone size, V gene. D genes are given only for firm matches. Clone size is stated in some rows and not others, as once, few, many or a class when expanded.

CDR3 protein: CSVGLAGGTYEQYF
CDR3 DNA: TGCAGCGTAGGACTAGCGGGAGGCACCTACGAGCAGTACTTC
J gene: TRBJ2-7
D gene: TRBD2
clone size: many
V gene: TRBV29-1

CDR3 protein: CASSQSVGTSYEQYF
CDR3 DNA: TGCGCCAGCAGCCAGAGTGTCGGGACTTCCTACGAGCAGTACTTC
J gene: TRBJ2-7
D gene: .
clone size: medium-sized
V gene: TRBV4-3

CDR3 protein: CASRMTGGNTGELFF
CDR3 DNA: TGCGCCAGCAGAATGACAGGTGGAAACACCGGGGAGCTGTTTTTT
J gene: TRBJ2-2
D gene: .
clone size: .
V gene: TRBV10-2

CDR3 protein: CASSSGQGARGYTF
CDR3 DNA: TGCGCCAGCAGCTCAGGACAGGGGGCGCGTGGCTACACCTTC
J gene: TRBJ1-2
D gene: TRBD1
clone size: .
V gene: TRBV4-1

CDR3 protein: CSATTGQGGTGELFF
CDR3 DNA: TGCAGTGCTACAACGGGACAGGGAGGCACCGGGGAGCTGTTTTTT
J gene: TRBJ2-2
D gene: TRBD1
clone size: many
V gene: TRBV20-1

CDR3 protein: CSVQESSGANVLTF
CDR3 DNA: TGCAGCGTACAAGAGAGCTCTGGGGCCAACGTCCTGACTTTC
J gene: TRBJ2-6
D gene: .
clone size: .
V gene: TRBV29-1

CDR3 protein: CASSPSGTNEQFF
CDR3 DNA: TGTGCCAGCTCACCTAGCGGGACGAATGAGCAGTTCTTC
J gene: TRBJ2-1
D gene: TRBD2
clone size: many
V gene: TRBV18

CDR3 protein: CASSARLAGNTGELFF
CDR3 DNA: TGCGCCAGCAGCGCCAGACTAGCGGGGAACACCGGGGAGCTGTTTTTT
J gene: TRBJ2-2
D gene: TRBD2
clone size: many
V gene: TRBV5-1

CDR3 protein: CSHLPAGGGETQYF
CDR3 DNA: TGCAGCCACTTGCCAGCGGGAGGCGGAGAGACCCAGTACTTC
J gene: TRBJ2-5
D gene: TRBD2
clone size: many
V gene: TRBV29-1

CDR3 protein: CASSQARGRGNEKLFF
CDR3 DNA: TGCGCCAGCAGCCAAGCCAGGGGGCGCGGTAATGAAAAACTGTTTTTT
J gene: TRBJ1-4
D gene: TRBD1
clone size: many
V gene: TRBV4-3

CDR3 protein: CASSLMGQSTNEKLFF
CDR3 DNA: TGTGCCAGCAGCTTAATGGGTCAGTCAACTAATGAAAAACTGTTTTTT
J gene: TRBJ1-4
D gene: .
clone size: .
V gene: TRBV7-2

CDR3 protein: CATSDQRSGYTF
CDR3 DNA: TGTGCCACCAGTGATCAAAGAAGCGGCTACACCTTC
J gene: TRBJ1-2
D gene: .
clone size: many
V gene: TRBV24-1

CDR3 protein: CAISVGQGRNEQFF
CDR3 DNA: TGTGCCATCAGTGTGGGACAGGGTAGGAATGAGCAGTTCTTC
J gene: TRBJ2-1
D gene: TRBD1
clone size: many
V gene: TRBV10-3

CDR3 protein: CASSYSMGSGNTIYF
CDR3 DNA: TGTGCCAGCAGTTACTCGATGGGGTCTGGAAACACCATATATTTT
J gene: TRBJ1-3
D gene: .
clone size: .
V gene: TRBV6-5

CDR3 protein: CASSPSMNRKETQYF
CDR3 DNA: TGTGCCAGCAGTCCCTCGATGAATCGAAAAGAGACCCAGTACTTC
J gene: TRBJ2-5
D gene: .
clone size: .
V gene: TRBV27

CDR3 protein: CAWSPRTGYTEAFF
CDR3 DNA: TGTGCCTGGAGTCCCAGGACAGGCTACACTGAAGCTTTCTTT
J gene: TRBJ1-1
D gene: TRBD1
clone size: many
V gene: TRBV30

CDR3 protein: CASSFTGLAVNTGELFF
CDR3 DNA: TGTGCCAGCAGCTTCACCGGACTAGCGGTTAACACCGGGGAGCTGTTTTTT
J gene: TRBJ2-2
D gene: TRBD2
clone size: many
V gene: TRBV5-5